This T cell receptor (beta chain) was identified during a study of blood T cell repertoires in COVID-19. Study-level information: Samples of COVID-19 (acute and convalescent) were obtained from the United States, Italy and Spain. T cells, B-cell-depleted T cells, or PBMCs supplied cDNA or gDNA.

The participants were between about 18 and 90 years old and came from fewer than 25 US areas. Grouping used clinical history reported by participants in a survey and questionnaire. TCRdb's table, derived via immunoSEQ multiplex PCR, lists solely in-frame clones and lacks some. Found here are about 220,000 clones, 80% to 90% of them singletons; the top ten hold approximately 4.9%. The clonotype was recovered from a woman aged 45-60 years who had been exposed to COVID-19. The sequenced sample was PBMCs or T cells enriched from blood (not recorded which).

In nucleotides, the CDR3 is TGCGCCAGCAGCAAGGACAGAGTGAACACTGAAGCTTTCTTT. It is translated as CASSKDRVNTEAFF. The rearrangement joins TRBV5-1 to TRBJ1-1; D possibly corresponds to TRBD1 (6 bases). This CDR3 has 14 amino acids. With 4 bases removed from V and 0 bases from J, the gap between germline ends came to 10 bases. Germline CDR1 is SGHRS and CDR2 is YFSETQ.